Sequencing of this T cell receptor (beta chain) was carried out in a study of cytomegalovirus exposure and HLA in healthy donors. This clone was observed once. Per germline, CDR1 SNHLY and CDR2 FYNNEI. This CDR3 spans 16 amino acids. V was cut by 2 bases and J by 1 base, with 14 bases left in between. The PCR had 60 Vbeta and 13 Jbeta primers. Only in-frame clones appear in the TCRdb table, and some are missing; sequencing was by immunoSEQ multiplex PCR. The sample has 100,000 to 120,000 clones, approximately 86% seen once. The clonotype originates from a man aged 35-49 years in good health and CMV-seronegative. This chain joins TRBV2 and TRBJ1-1; perhaps TRBD1 as D (6 bases). Material: PBMCs. In nucleotides, the CDR3 is TGTGCCAGCAGTGAATGGTGGACAGTTACGAACACTGAAGCTTTCTTT. Protein sequence: CASSEWWTVTNTEAFF.